One and the same sample provided the 10 T cell receptor beta chains below, sequenced in a study of T cells in Graves' hyperthyroidism and ophthalmopathy (dated by TCRdb to about 2019). Receptors were amplified or captured by multiplex PCR. TCRdb names Illumina HiSeq 2000 as the instrument used. The TCR beta CDR3 regions were amplified from RNA transcripts. The first round of RT-PCR for the TCR CDR3 was performed with the HTBI primer set and the Qiagen OneStep RT-PCR kit. TCRdb trimmed the raw reads at Q25, called clones with MiXCR and kept productive beta chains. Rows with a matching CDR3 protein are joined into one entry that keeps the most common DNA and genes. This sample is represented by about 700,000 distinct CDR3 sequences; around 13% of them were singletons. The ten most abundant clones make up roughly a tenth of the sample. Sequences were obtained from blood. The receptors here all came from a woman younger than 30 with Graves' hyperthyroidism.

At least ten counts were recorded for this clonotype. This chain uses TRBV28 with TRBJ1-1; D not certain. Germline CDR1 and CDR2: MDHEN and SYDVKM. CDR3 length: 14 amino acids. Trimming removed 5 bases from V and 4 bases from J, with 14 bases in between. Here the CDR3 DNA reads TGTGCCAGCAGTCCCCCCGTCTCTAGCACTGAAGCTTTCTTT. Translated, it gives CASSPPVSSTEAFF. Supplemented by reference TRBV28 and TRBJ1-1, the full variable domain reads DVKVTQSSRYLVKRTGEKVFLECVQDMDHENMFWYRQDPGLGLRLIYFSYDVKMKEKGDIPEGYSVSREKKERFSLILESASTNQTSMYLCASSPPVSSTEAFFGQGTRLTVV.

This clonotype was detected a few times. The chain has TRBV29-1 and TRBJ2-2; D tentatively reads TRBD1 or TRBD2 (6 bases each). There are 17 residues in the CDR3. The V end was cut by 2 bases, the J end by 1 base, with 17 bases between. CDR1 SQVTM and CDR2 ANQGSEA come from the germline V gene. The CDR3 reads CSVERGLGGRNTGELFF. CDR3 bases: TGCAGCGTTGAACGGGGGCTAGGGGGGAGGAACACCGGGGAGCTGTTTTTT.

This clonotype was seen repeatedly, ten times or more. V usage is TRBV11-2 and J usage is TRBJ2-5; 13 bases agree with TRBD2. The CDR3 consists of 17 residues. Germline V CDR1 and CDR2: SGHAT, FQNNGV. J gave up 5 bases and V 4 bases, and 10 bases lay outside the gene matches. The CDR3 reads CASSSDGTSGAVETQYF. The CDR3 DNA follows: TGTGCCAGCAGCTCCGACGGGACTAGCGGGGCGGTGGAGACCCAGTACTTC. Filled out from reference TRBV11-2 and TRBJ2-5, the complete variable domain reads EAGVAQSPRYKIIEKRQSVAFWCNPISGHATLYWYQQILGQGPKLLIQFQNNGVVDDSQLPKDRFSAERLKGVDSTLKIQPAKLEDSAVYLCASSSDGTSGAVETQYFGPGTRLLVL.

The CDR3 spells CSVSGGQSYEQYF. The CDR3 DNA reads TGCAGCGTTTCCGGGGGACAGTCCTACGAGCAGTACTTC. The chain joins TRBV29-1 to TRBJ2-7; D might be TRBD1 (7 bases). Trimming took 5 bases from V and 1 from J, leaving 12 bases between them. This CDR3 has 13 residues. In germline, CDR1 is SQVTM, CDR2 ANQGSEA.

The V gene is TRBV29-1, the J gene TRBJ1-2; perhaps TRBD1 as D (5 bases). CDR1 and CDR2 from the germline V gene are SQVTM and ANQGSEA. The CDR3 is 12 amino acids. V lost 7 bases and J lost 8, with 17 bases in between. CDR3 DNA sequence: TGCAGCGCCAGTCCCCGGGGCGGCGGCTACACCTTC. This codes for CSASPRGGGYTF.

This clonotype was observed many times. The V and J genes are TRBV20-1 and TRBJ2-1; D may be TRBD2 (5 bases). The V end was cut by 6 bases, the J end by 3 bases, with 21 bases between. Germline CDR1 DFQATT, CDR2 SNEGSKA (reference sequence). This CDR3 spans 16 amino acids. The CDR3 region has the DNA TGCAGTGCCCCTATCACCCGAGGAGGTCTCTACAATGAGCAGTTCTTC. The encoded protein is CSAPITRGGLYNEQFF.

The gene calls are TRBV7-2 and TRBJ2-3; 7 bases match TRBD2. V lost 4 bases and J lost 2; bases outside the gene matches: 12. Germline CDR1 is SGHTA and CDR2 is FQGNSA. This CDR3 has 17 residues. CDR3 residues: CASSSPSGPISTDTQYF. CDR3 DNA sequence: TGTGCCAGCAGCTCCCCTAGCGGCCCAATCTCCACAGATACGCAGTATTTT.

This clonotype came up many times. The CDR3 sequence is CASSPPGYVARQYF. The CDR3 DNA sequence: TGTGCCAGCAGCCCCCCGGGGTACGTAGCTCGCCAGTACTTC. The J gene is TRBJ2-5, the V gene TRBV12-3 or TRBV12-4, with D perhaps TRBD2 (5 bases). The CDR3 is 14 amino acids. V was shortened by 6 bases and J by 10 bases, with 21 bases between the two germline ends.

In its sample, this clonotype was seen many times. The chain uses TRBV2 and TRBJ2-7; D is possibly TRBD1 (7 bases). This CDR3 has 15 residues. The germline V and J ends were trimmed by 3 bases and 4 bases, with 16 bases remaining between them. CDR1 and CDR2 from the germline V gene are SNHLY and FYNNEI. CDR3 DNA sequence: TGTGCCAGCAGTGAGGAGGGACAGACCACGTACGAGCAGTACTTC. It codes for CASSEEGQTTYEQYF.

This clonotype was seen more than once but under ten times. The V call is TRBV5-4, the J call TRBJ1-1, with 7 bases fitting TRBD1. The CDR3 runs 14 residues. V lost 0 bases to trimming and J lost 6 bases; unmatched junction nucleotides: 5. Germline assignment: CDR1 SGHNT and CDR2 YYREEE (reference sequence). The CDR3 sequence: CASSLEHRGSEAFF. CDR3 nucleotides: TGTGCCAGCAGCTTGGAACACAGGGGCTCTGAAGCTTTCTTT.